Below, 29 T cell receptor beta chains from the same sample are listed, as sequenced in a study of blood T cell repertoires in COVID-19. This table comes from immunoSEQ multiplex PCR, and its TCRdb copy is limited to in-frame clones, with some not included. The sample includes approximately 250,000 clones, 70% to 90% of them seen just once. The sample comprised peripheral blood. These receptors all come from a man aged 18 to 30 with active or convalescent COVID-19.

The CDR3 protein is CASSLGRGSYNEQFF. In DNA, the CDR3 is TGTGCCAGCAGCTTAGGGAGGGGATCCTACAATGAGCAGTTCTTC. The J gene is TRBJ2-1, the V gene TRBV11-3, with a possible D match to TRBD2 (6 bases). The CDR3 consists of 15 residues. Germline-derived CDR1 and CDR2 are SGHNT and YENEEA. Trimming pared 1 base from V and 1 base from J, leaving 8 bases between.

The gene calls are TRBV19 and TRBJ1-5; 11 positions agree with TRBD1. The germline CDR1 and CDR2 sequences are LNHDA and SQIVND (reference sequence). The CDR3 has 14 amino acids. The junction had 10 bases not matched to a gene; V was cut back by 7 bases and J by 11 bases. The CDR3, as DNA: TGTGCCAGTACAGGGACAGGGGGGCAATCAGCCCAGCATTTT. Encoded protein: CASTGTGGQSAQHF.

This clone was seen a handful of times. V usage is TRBV4-1 and J usage is TRBJ1-2; D gene unclear. Germline V CDR1 and CDR2: MGHRA, YSYEKL. The CDR3 spans 15 residues. Deletions cut 4 bases from V and 2 bases from J, with 14 bases between. CDR3 coding DNA: TGCGCCAGCAGCCCATCCTTGACTGGGAACTATGGCTACACCTTC. It translates to CASSPSLTGNYGYTF.

The rearrangement uses TRBV5-6 and TRBJ2-7; weak D call: TRBD2 (5 bases). The CDR3 is made up of 12 amino acids. Germline V gene lookup returns CDR1 SGHDT and CDR2 YYEEEE. Trimming shortened V by 6 bases and J by 6 bases, and 13 bases separated the two germline ends. CDR3 coding DNA: TGTGCCAGCACCCTGTTCCGGGGCGAGCAGTACTTC. Residues: CASTLFRGEQYF.

The chain has TRBV30 and TRBJ2-1; D possibly corresponds to TRBD2 (6 bases). CDR3 length: 13 residues. Trimming cost V 3 bases and J 4 bases, with 10 bases left between them. Germline CDR1 is GTSNPN and CDR2 is SVGIG (reference sequence). The CDR3 DNA follows: TGTGCCTGGAGGAGTGGGGGGTACAATGAGCAGTTCTTC. Protein: CAWRSGGYNEQFF.

This clone came up once. The chain links TRBV18 to TRBJ1-2; 8 bases line up with TRBD1. With 3 bases clipped from V and 0 bases from J, the junction kept 6 bases outside the gene matches. Germline CDR1 and CDR2: KGHSH and LQKENI. CDR3 length: 16 residues. The CDR3 spells CASSPDRAGTNYGYTF. CDR3 coding DNA: TGTGCCAGCTCACCGGACAGGGCAGGCACTAACTATGGCTACACCTTC.

The V gene is TRBV7-3, the J gene TRBJ2-2, with D hard to call. With 5 bases removed from V and 6 bases from J, the gap between germline ends came to 10 bases. This CDR3 spans 13 amino acids. Germline V gene data show CDR1 as SGHTA and CDR2 as FQGTGA. CDR3 coding DNA: TGTGCCAGCAGCCCCGGTCGATCCGGGGAGCTGTTTTTT. It encodes CASSPGRSGELFF.

This clone has a single count. V and J are TRBV28 and TRBJ2-2, with 10 bases aligning to TRBD1. This CDR3 is built from 16 residues. CDR1 and CDR2 (germline): MDHEN, SYDVKM. With 6 bases clipped from V and 6 bases from J, the junction kept 10 bases outside the gene matches. CDR3 nucleotides: TGTGCCAGCAGAAGACAGGGGGCGATGTTAGCCGGGGAGCTGTTTTTT. This translates into CASRRQGAMLAGELFF.

CDR3 bases: TGCGCCAGCAGCCAGCTACAGGGGGAGGAGCTGTTTTTT. Amino acids: CASSQLQGEELFF. The chain carries TRBV4-1 and TRBJ2-2, with 8 nucleotides matching TRBD1. After removal of 3 bases from V and 10 bases from J, the junction contained 4 bases not matched to a gene. Germline V lookup: CDR1 MGHRA, CDR2 YSYEKL. The CDR3 runs 13 residues.

This clone was seen just once. The gene calls are TRBV6-2 or TRBV6-3 and TRBJ2-7; possible D gene TRBD2, 6 bases. The CDR3 is 12 amino acids. Trimming stripped 4 bases from V and 7 bases from J, with 11 bases between. In germline, CDR1 is MNHEY, CDR2 SVGEGT. The CDR3 DNA is TGTGCCAGCAGTTTGGAGGGATGGGAGCAGTACTTC. The encoded protein is CASSLEGWEQYF.

The V gene is TRBV9, the J gene TRBJ2-1; D remains ambiguous. The germline V gene has CDR1 SGDLS and CDR2 YYNGEE. The CDR3 sequence is 14 residues long. V was trimmed by 4 bases and J by 5 bases, leaving 13 bases between them. CDR3 amino acids: CASSPSRADNEQFF. The CDR3, as DNA: TGTGCCAGCAGCCCGAGTCGAGCCGACAATGAGCAGTTCTTC. Variable domain in full (rest from reference TRBV9 and TRBJ2-1): DSGVTQTPKHLITATGQRVTLRCSPRSGDLSVYWYQQSLDQGLQFLIQYYNGEERAKGNILERFSAQQFPDLHSELNLSSLELGDSALYFCASSPSRADNEQFFGPGTRLTVL.

This CDR3 reads CASSYRGLDTQYF. DNA for the CDR3: TGTGCCAGCAGTTACCGGGGGTTGGATACGCAGTATTTT. V is TRBV6-5 and J is TRBJ2-3; D is perhaps TRBD2 (6 bases). CDR3 length: 13 amino acids. Germline V gives CDR1 MNHEY, CDR2 SVGAGI. Trimming shortened V by 2 bases and J by 6 bases, and 9 bases separated the two germline ends.

This clone was seen just once. This chain connects TRBV10-3 to TRBJ1-3; D may be TRBD1 (6 bases). The CDR3 contains 15 residues. CDR1 is ENHRY and CDR2 is SYGVKD in the germline V gene. V lost 6 bases, J lost 0 bases, and 12 bases lay in between. The CDR3: CAIRKTGNSGNTIYF. The CDR3 nucleotides are TGTGCCATCAGAAAGACAGGCAACTCTGGAAACACCATATATTTT.

The gene calls are TRBV5-1 and TRBJ2-1, with 11 bases lining up with TRBD2. Per germline, CDR1 SGHRS and CDR2 YFSETQ. The CDR3 is 16 amino acids. With V trimmed by 4 bases and J by 6 bases, 9 bases remained unmatched. The CDR3, as DNA: TGCGCCAGCAGCACGACTAGCGGGACCTCCCCCAATGAGCAGTTCTTC. The encoded protein is CASSTTSGTSPNEQFF.

This chain connects TRBV6-5 to TRBJ1-1, with TRBD1 as a possible D gene (6 bases). V was cut by 4 bases and J by 7 bases, with 16 bases left in between. Looked up from germline, CDR1 is MNHEY and CDR2 is SVGAGI. The CDR3 runs to 14 residues. CDR3 coding DNA: TGTGCCAGCAGTTCCTACTCCAGGGGAGTTGAAGCTTTCTTT. Translated, it gives CASSSYSRGVEAFF.

J is TRBJ2-2 and V is TRBV7-6, with D tentatively TRBD2 (6 bases). CDR1 SGHVS and CDR2 FNYEAQ come from the germline V gene. The CDR3 loop spans 15 amino acids. The ends were cut back, 5 bases at V and 5 bases at J, with 15 bases in the middle. Here the CDR3 reads CASSPVRAGTGELFF. The CDR3 bases are TGTGCCAGCAGCCCCGTCCGGGCGGGGACCGGGGAGCTGTTTTTT.

The CDR3 region is CASLTRDTEAFF. CDR3 bases: TGTGCCAGCCTAACTCGGGACACTGAAGCTTTCTTT. The rearrangement uses TRBV6-5 and TRBJ1-1, with D hard to call. With 8 bases removed from V and 3 bases from J, the gap between germline ends came to 10 bases. CDR3 length: 12 residues. From germline, CDR1 is MNHEY and CDR2 SVGAGI.

This rearrangement joins TRBV24-1 to TRBJ2-3, with a possible D match to TRBD2 (5 bases). Trimming removed 0 bases at V and 3 bases at J, with 6 bases between. In germline, CDR1 is KGHDR, CDR2 SFDVKD. The CDR3 runs to 14 residues. The CDR3 here is CATSDLPGTDTQYF. CDR3 in DNA: TGTGCCACCAGTGATTTGCCGGGGACAGATACGCAGTATTTT.

This chain connects TRBV6-5 to TRBJ1-2; D unclear. Germline lookup yields CDR1 MNHEY and CDR2 SVGAGI. The CDR3 is 15 amino acids. V shed 0 bases and J shed 8 bases, with 16 bases lying between them. CDR3 loop: CASSYSSGYMRGYTF. The CDR3 nucleotides are TGTGCCAGCAGTTACTCGTCCGGGTATATGCGCGGCTACACCTTC.

This chain uses TRBV5-6 with TRBJ2-3; no firm D call. This CDR3 region has 14 residues. Germline CDR1 is SGHDT and CDR2 is YYEEEE. Trimming took 1 base from V and 2 from J, leaving 8 bases between them. CDR3 DNA sequence: TGTGCCAGCAGCTTGCGGGTTGCCACAGATACGCAGTATTTT. Translation: CASSLRVATDTQYF.

The chain joins TRBV28 to TRBJ1-4; TRBD1 might be the D (6 bases). This CDR3 has 14 amino acids. CDR1 and CDR2 (germline): MDHEN, SYDVKM. Between the trimmed V and J ends, which lost 2 bases and 5 bases, there was a span of 9 bases. CDR3 loop: CASSLPQGNEKLFF. The CDR3 DNA is TGTGCCAGCAGTTTACCCCAGGGGAATGAAAAACTGTTTTTT.

The rearrangement joins TRBV7-9 to TRBJ1-1; the D gene is possibly TRBD1 (6 bases). V lost 4 bases to trimming and J lost 12 bases, with 15 bases between them. Germline CDR1 reads SEHNR; CDR2 reads FQNEAQ (reference sequence). The CDR3 covers 12 residues. In DNA, the CDR3 is TGTGCCAGCAGCTCAGGGGACGAGAAGACTTTCTTT. Translation: CASSSGDEKTFF.

This clone has only one observation. J is TRBJ2-1 and V is TRBV3-1 (or the pseudogene TRBV3-2), with a weak D call TRBD1 (6 bases). V dropped 5 bases and J dropped 5 bases, with 7 bases sitting between them. This CDR3 has 12 amino acids. Germline V gene data show CDR1 as LGHDT and CDR2 as YNNKEL (reference sequence). The CDR3 nucleotides are TGTGCCAGCAGCGGACAGAACAATGAGCAGTTCTTC. Its protein product is CASSGQNNEQFF.

The chain links TRBV7-2 to TRBJ1-2; no clear D gene. Trimming stripped 5 bases from V and 7 bases from J, with 11 bases between. The germline CDR1 and CDR2 sequences are SGHTA and FQGNSA. The CDR3 runs 12 residues. CDR3 region: CASSENEGGYTF. CDR3 DNA sequence: TGTGCCAGCAGCGAAAACGAGGGTGGCTACACCTTC.

The rearrangement joins TRBV4-1 to TRBJ1-2, with D hard to call. There are 15 residues in the CDR3. V shed 0 bases and J shed 2 bases, with 10 bases lying between them. Germline CDR1 is MGHRA and CDR2 is YSYEKL. The CDR3 loop reads CASSQDSTANYGYTF. The CDR3 DNA is TGCGCCAGCAGCCAAGATTCAACAGCCAACTATGGCTACACCTTC.

The genes are TRBV11-3 and TRBJ2-5; 8 bases agree with TRBD2. Germline CDR1 is SGHNT and CDR2 is YENEEA. V lost 6 bases to trimming and J lost 4 bases; unmatched junction nucleotides: 7. This CDR3 is 14 amino acids long. The CDR3 is CASSTRRGGETQYF. As DNA, the CDR3 is TGTGCCAGCAGTACCCGCCGGGGGGGAGAGACCCAGTACTTC.

The chain recombines TRBV28 with TRBJ2-7, with 7 bases matching TRBD2. This CDR3 contains 15 residues. J gave up 3 bases and V 6 bases, and 11 bases lay outside the gene matches. CDR1 is MDHEN, CDR2 SYDVKM, per germline. DNA for the CDR3: TGTGCCAGCAGCTCGGGACTACAAGGGATCTACGAGCAGTACTTC. Amino acid sequence: CASSSGLQGIYEQYF.

The rearrangement joins TRBV7-2 to TRBJ1-2, with unresolved D. The germline CDR1 and CDR2 sequences are SGHTA and FQGNSA. The CDR3 consists of 17 residues. Trimming took 1 base from V and 6 from J, leaving 21 bases between them. The CDR3 sequence is CASSLGSAGGRRDGYTF. The CDR3 nucleotides read TGTGCCAGCAGCTTAGGTTCGGCGGGAGGAAGGCGGGATGGCTACACCTTC.

The chain employs TRBV25-1 and TRBJ2-7, with 7 bases fitting TRBD1. Germline values: CDR1 MGHDK, CDR2 SYGVNS. V gave up 5 bases and J gave up 5 bases; unmatched junction bases: 12. This CDR3 contains 15 residues. CDR3 DNA sequence: TGTGCCAGCAGTAGGCGACAGGGTAATATTGACGAGCAGTACTTC. Protein sequence: CASSRRQGNIDEQYF.